These 8 T cell receptor beta chains came from one sample sequenced in a study of neoadjuvant anti-PD-1 for oral cavity cancer. The assay was immunoSEQ multiplex PCR, and TCRdb's table has in-frame clones only and misses some. This sample carries 55,000 to 75,000 clones, 79% of them seen once, and the ten largest clones take just over 2.5%. The source was PBMCs, collected before nivolumab (anti-PD-1) treatment. The receptors were sampled from a person aged 35-79 years with oral cavity squamous cell carcinoma.

V usage is TRBV7-6 and J usage is TRBJ2-7, with D unresolved. The CDR3 extends over 15 amino acids. From germline, CDR1 is SGHVS and CDR2 FNYEAQ. Deletions cut 1 base from V and 5 bases from J, with 15 bases between. The CDR3 nucleotides read TGTGCCAGCAGCTTAGGGGTGACTGCCGAAGACGAGCAGTACTTC. Its translation is CASSLGVTAEDEQYF.

The CDR3: CASSSPSGSYNEQFF. As DNA, the CDR3 is TGTGCCAGCAGTTCCCCCAGCGGCTCCTACAATGAGCAGTTCTTC. The chain links TRBV6-5 to TRBJ2-1, with D tentatively TRBD2 (5 bases). The CDR3 is 15 residues long. The V gene lost 4 bases and the J gene lost 0 bases, with 10 bases spanning the gap. Germline V lookup: CDR1 MNHEY, CDR2 SVGAGI.

This chain connects TRBV5-1 to TRBJ1-1; D may be TRBD1 (5 bases). The CDR3 spans 16 residues. Trimming took off 0 bases at V and 0 bases at J, with 12 bases between the two ends. Looked up from germline, CDR1 is SGHRS and CDR2 is YFSETQ. The CDR3 loop is CASSLEGAGVNTEAFF. CDR3 in DNA: TGCGCCAGCAGCTTGGAAGGGGCGGGGGTGAACACTGAAGCTTTCTTT.

V and J are TRBV5-4 and TRBJ1-2; TRBD1 matches at 11 bases. The CDR3 has 15 amino acids. The V gene end was trimmed by 3 bases and the J gene end by 6 bases; junction bases not matched to a gene: 7. Germline V gene lookup returns CDR1 SGHNT and CDR2 YYREEE (reference sequence). The CDR3 region is CASSSPGTGGNGYTF. DNA for the CDR3: TGTGCCAGCAGCTCCCCCGGGACAGGGGGGAATGGCTACACCTTC.

The J gene is TRBJ1-3, the V gene TRBV20-1; D is unclear. The CDR3 spans 11 residues. Germline V gives CDR1 DFQATT, CDR2 SNEGSKA (reference sequence). Trimming took 6 bases from V and 0 from J, leaving 3 bases between them. The CDR3 DNA reads as TGCAGTGCGGGCTCTGGAAACACCATATATTTT. Residues: CSAGSGNTIYF.

The V gene is TRBV7-8, the J gene TRBJ1-2; tentative D call: TRBD1 (5 bases). CDR3 size: 14 residues. The V gene lost 1 base and the J gene lost 4 bases, with 10 bases spanning the gap. Germline lookup yields CDR1 SGHVS and CDR2 FQNEAQ. CDR3 loop: CASSLDHGAYGYTF. The CDR3 DNA sequence: TGTGCCAGCAGCTTAGATCATGGGGCCTATGGCTACACCTTC.

This clone came up once. The chain combines TRBV28 with TRBJ1-2; no reliable D call. There are 13 residues in the CDR3. Germline CDR1 reads MDHEN; CDR2 reads SYDVKM. Between the trimmed V and J ends, which lost 6 bases and 7 bases, there was a span of 15 bases. In DNA, the CDR3 is TGTGCCAGCAGCCCCCCCAGCCGCTCTGGCTACACCTTC. The encoded protein is CASSPPSRSGYTF.

The sample holds a few counts of this clone. This chain uses TRBV6-4 with TRBJ2-1; 7 bases are a match to TRBD2. The CDR3 totals 15 residues. Germline values: CDR1 MRHNA, CDR2 SNTAGT. V lost 1 base, J lost 4 bases, and 4 bases stayed unmatched. In DNA, the CDR3 is TGTGCCAGCAGTGACTTTGCGGGGGAATACAATGAGCAGTTCTTC. It specifies CASSDFAGEYNEQFF.